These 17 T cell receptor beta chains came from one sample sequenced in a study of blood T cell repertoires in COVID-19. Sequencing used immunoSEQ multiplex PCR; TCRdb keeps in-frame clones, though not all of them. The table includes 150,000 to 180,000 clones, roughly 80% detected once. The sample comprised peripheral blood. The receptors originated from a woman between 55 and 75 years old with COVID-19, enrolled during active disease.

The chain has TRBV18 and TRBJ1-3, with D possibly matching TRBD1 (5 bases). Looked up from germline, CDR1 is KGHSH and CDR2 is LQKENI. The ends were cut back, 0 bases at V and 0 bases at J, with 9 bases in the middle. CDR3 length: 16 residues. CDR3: CASSPPTQGSGNTIYF. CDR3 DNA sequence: TGTGCCAGCTCACCACCGACTCAGGGCTCTGGAAACACCATATATTTT. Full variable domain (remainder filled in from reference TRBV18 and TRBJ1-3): NAGVMQNPRHLVRRRGQEARLRCSPMKGHSHVYWYRQLPEEGLKFMVYLQKENIIDESGMPKERFSAEFPKEGPSILRIQQVVRGDSAAYFCASSPPTQGSGNTIYFGEGSWLTVV.

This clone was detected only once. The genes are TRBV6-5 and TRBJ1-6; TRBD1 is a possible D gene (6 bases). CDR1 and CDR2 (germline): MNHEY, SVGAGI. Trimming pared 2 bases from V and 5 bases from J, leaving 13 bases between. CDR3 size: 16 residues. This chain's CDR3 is CASSYQGLDHNSPLHF. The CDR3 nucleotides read TGTGCCAGCAGTTACCAGGGGCTGGATCATAATTCACCCCTCCACTTT.

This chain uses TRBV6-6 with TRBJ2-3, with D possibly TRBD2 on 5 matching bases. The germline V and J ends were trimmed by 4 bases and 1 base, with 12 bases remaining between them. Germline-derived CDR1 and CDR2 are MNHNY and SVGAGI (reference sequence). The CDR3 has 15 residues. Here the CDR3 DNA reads TGTGCCAGCAGTTCATCTAGCACGGGCACAGATACGCAGTATTTT. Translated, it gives CASSSSSTGTDTQYF.

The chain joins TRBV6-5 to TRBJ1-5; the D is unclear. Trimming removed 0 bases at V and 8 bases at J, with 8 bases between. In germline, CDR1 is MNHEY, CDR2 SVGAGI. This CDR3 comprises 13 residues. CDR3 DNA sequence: TGTGCCAGCAGTTACTCGACGGGGAAGCCCCAGCATTTT. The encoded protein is CASSYSTGKPQHF.

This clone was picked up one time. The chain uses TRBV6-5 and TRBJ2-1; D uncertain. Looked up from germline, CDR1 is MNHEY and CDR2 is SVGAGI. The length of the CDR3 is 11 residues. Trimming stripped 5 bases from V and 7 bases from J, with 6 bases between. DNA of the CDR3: TGTGCCAGCAGTAGAGGAAATGAGCAGTTCTTC. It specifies CASSRGNEQFF.

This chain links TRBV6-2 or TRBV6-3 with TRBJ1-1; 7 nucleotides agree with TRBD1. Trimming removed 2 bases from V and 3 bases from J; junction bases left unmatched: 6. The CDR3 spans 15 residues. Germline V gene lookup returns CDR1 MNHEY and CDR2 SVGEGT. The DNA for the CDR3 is TGTGCCAGCAGTTACCCAGGGGGACTGGACACTGAAGCTTTCTTT. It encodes CASSYPGGLDTEAFF.

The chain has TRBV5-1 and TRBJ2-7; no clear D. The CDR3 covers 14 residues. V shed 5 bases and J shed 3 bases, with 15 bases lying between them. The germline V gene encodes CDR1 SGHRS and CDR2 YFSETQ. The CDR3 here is CASRFLFGDYEQYF. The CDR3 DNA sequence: TGCGCCAGCAGGTTCCTGTTTGGAGACTACGAGCAGTACTTC.

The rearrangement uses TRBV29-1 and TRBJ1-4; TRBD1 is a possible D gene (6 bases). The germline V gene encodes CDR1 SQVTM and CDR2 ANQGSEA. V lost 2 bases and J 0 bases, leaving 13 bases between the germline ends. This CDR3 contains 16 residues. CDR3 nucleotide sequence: TGCAGCGTTGAACTAGAGAGGGGGTCAACTAATGAAAAACTGTTTTTT. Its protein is CSVELERGSTNEKLFF.

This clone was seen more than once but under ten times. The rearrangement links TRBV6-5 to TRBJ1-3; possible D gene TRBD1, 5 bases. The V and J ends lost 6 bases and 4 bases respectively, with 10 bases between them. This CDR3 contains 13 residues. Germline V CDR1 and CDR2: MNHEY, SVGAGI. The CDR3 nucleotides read TGTGCCAGCAGCCTCCGGACAGGAAACACCATATATTTT. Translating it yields CASSLRTGNTIYF.

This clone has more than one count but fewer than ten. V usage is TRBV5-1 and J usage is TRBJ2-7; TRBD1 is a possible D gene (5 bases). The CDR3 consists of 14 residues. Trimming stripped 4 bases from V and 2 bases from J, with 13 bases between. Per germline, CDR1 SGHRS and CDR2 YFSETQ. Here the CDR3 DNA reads TGCGCCAGCAGCGCCGGCCTCAGGGCCTACGAGCAGTACTTC. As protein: CASSAGLRAYEQYF.

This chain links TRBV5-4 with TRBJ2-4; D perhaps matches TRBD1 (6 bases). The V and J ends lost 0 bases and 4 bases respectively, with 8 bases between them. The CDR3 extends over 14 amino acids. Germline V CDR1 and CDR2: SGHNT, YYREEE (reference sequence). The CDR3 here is CASSLGTDKNIQYF. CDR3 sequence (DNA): TGTGCCAGCAGCTTGGGGACAGATAAAAACATTCAGTACTTC.

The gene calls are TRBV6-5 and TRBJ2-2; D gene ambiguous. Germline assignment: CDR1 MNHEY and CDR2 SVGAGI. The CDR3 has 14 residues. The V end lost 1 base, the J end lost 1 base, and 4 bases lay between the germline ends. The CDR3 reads CASSYYRNTGELFF. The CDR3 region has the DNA TGTGCCAGCAGTTACTATAGGAACACCGGGGAGCTGTTTTTT.

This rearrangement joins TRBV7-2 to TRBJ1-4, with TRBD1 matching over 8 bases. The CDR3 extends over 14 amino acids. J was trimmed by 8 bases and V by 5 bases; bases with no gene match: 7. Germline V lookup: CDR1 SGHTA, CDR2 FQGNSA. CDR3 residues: CASSKDRGGEKLFF. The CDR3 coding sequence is TGTGCCAGCAGCAAAGACAGGGGCGGCGAAAAACTGTTTTTT. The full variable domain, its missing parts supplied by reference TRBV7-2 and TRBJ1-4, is GAGVSQSPSNKVTEKGKDVELRCDPISGHTALYWYRQSLGQGLEFLIYFQGNSAPDKSGLPSDRFSAERTGGSVSTLTIQRTQQEDSAVYLCASSKDRGGEKLFFGSGTQLSVL.

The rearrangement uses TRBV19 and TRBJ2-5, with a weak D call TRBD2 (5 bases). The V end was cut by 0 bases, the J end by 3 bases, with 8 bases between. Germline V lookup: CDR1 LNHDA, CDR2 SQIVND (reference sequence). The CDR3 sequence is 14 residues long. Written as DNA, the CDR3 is TGTGCCAGTAGTATAGATGGGCGGGAAGAGACCCAGTACTTC. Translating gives CASSIDGREETQYF.

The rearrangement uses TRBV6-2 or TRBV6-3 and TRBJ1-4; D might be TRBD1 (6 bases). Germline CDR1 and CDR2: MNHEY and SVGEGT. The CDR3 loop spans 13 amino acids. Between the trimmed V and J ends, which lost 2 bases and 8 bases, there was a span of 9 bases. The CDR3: CASSYLGGEKLFF. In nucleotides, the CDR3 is TGTGCCAGCAGTTACCTAGGGGGAGAAAAACTGTTTTTT.

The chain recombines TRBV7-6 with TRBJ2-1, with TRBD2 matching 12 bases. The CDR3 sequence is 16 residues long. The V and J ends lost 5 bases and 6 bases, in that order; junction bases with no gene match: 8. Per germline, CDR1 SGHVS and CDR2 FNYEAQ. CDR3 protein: CASSEASSGRGNEQFF. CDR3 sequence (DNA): TGTGCCAGCAGCGAAGCCTCTAGCGGGAGGGGCAATGAGCAGTTCTTC.

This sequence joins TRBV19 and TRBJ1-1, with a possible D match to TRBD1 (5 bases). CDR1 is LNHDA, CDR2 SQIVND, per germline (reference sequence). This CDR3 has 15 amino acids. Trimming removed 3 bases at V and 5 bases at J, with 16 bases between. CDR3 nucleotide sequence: TGTGCCAGTAGTATGAATAGGCCAGGGTATACTGAAGCTTTCTTT. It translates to CASSMNRPGYTEAFF.